A selection of T cell receptor beta chains follows, all from one sample in a study of T-cell reconstitution after alpha-beta-depleted transplantation in children. A single record per CDR3 protein comes from TCRdb applying MiXCR to the PCR reads. The sample lists 190,000 or so distinct CDR3 sequences; about 6.4% were seen once. The starting material was PBMCs from the stem cell graft donor, obtained from the stem cell graft. Receptors were obtained from a human donor who donated a stem cell graft to a child with Wiskott-Aldrich syndrome. Each CDR3 is given with its conserved first and last residue. Each record gives: D gene, clone size, J gene, V gene, CDR3 DNA, CDR3 protein. A D gene is named only where the DNA matches it firmly. For some rows the clone size is stated as once, few or many, or as a class when expanded; others skip it.

TRBD1,-,TRBJ1-2,TRBV7-2,TGTGCCAGCAGTGCCAGGGGACAGGGGAAGGGCCCGTATGGCTACACCTTC,CASSARGQGKGPYGYTF
-,many,TRBJ2-7,TRBV20-1,TGCAGTGCTAGCGGGAGGGGGCGCAAGGGCTCCTACGAGCAGTACTTC,CSASGRGRKGSYEQYF
-,many,TRBJ2-3,TRBV12-3/TRBV12-4,TGTGCCAGCAGGCCCCATGTGGGAGCCCCTTATGGGACAGATACGCAGTATTTT,CASRPHVGAPYGTDTQYF
TRBD1,few,TRBJ1-5,TRBV30,TGTGCCTGGAGTCAATGGGCGGGACAGGGAAATCAGCCCCAGCATTTT,CAWSQWAGQGNQPQHF
TRBD1,few,TRBJ1-2,TRBV6-1,TGTGCCAGCAGTCAACAGGGGAAAGCTAACTATGGCTACACCTTC,CASSQQGKANYGYTF
-,many,TRBJ2-5,TRBV5-1,TGCGCCAGCAGCTTTAGAGCGCCCCAAGAGACCCAGTACTTC,CASSFRAPQETQYF
-,many,TRBJ2-7,TRBV29-1,TGCAGCGTTGAAAAGGACGGACCCTACGAGCAGTACTTC,CSVEKDGPYEQYF
TRBD2,many,TRBJ2-1,TRBV20-1,TGCAGTGCTAGAGACACCCTGGGTAGCGGGAGGGTATACAATGAGCAGTTCTTC,CSARDTLGSGRVYNEQFF
-,-,TRBJ1-6,TRBV7-9,TGTGCCAGCAGCTTGGCCCCGCCCGGTAGGGATTCACCCCTCCACTTT,CASSLAPPGRDSPLHF
TRBD1,many,TRBJ2-6,TRBV5-6,TGTGCCAGCAGCGGTTTGACAGGGGGTTACTCTGGGGCCAACGTCCTGACTTTC,CASSGLTGGYSGANVLTF
-,many,TRBJ2-7,TRBV24-1,TGTGCCACCAGTGAAGGGGTAGCTTTCGCCTACGAGCAGTACTTC,CATSEGVAFAYEQYF
TRBD2,many,TRBJ2-5,TRBV9,TGTGCCAGCAGCGTAGTAGCTAGCGGACAAGAGACCCAGTACTTC,CASSVVASGQETQYF
-,many,TRBJ1-1,TRBV12-3/TRBV12-4,TGTGCCAGCAGTTTTTCGGAAGAAGCTTTCTTT,CASSFSEEAFF
TRBD2,-,TRBJ2-1,TRBV30,TGTGCCTGGAGTCGGGGGGCCTACAATGAGCAGTTCTTC,CAWSRGAYNEQFF
TRBD1,many,TRBJ2-7,TRBV28,TGTGCCAGCAGTTCAGGGGGTCGCGACGAGCAGTACTTC,CASSSGGRDEQYF
TRBD1,many,TRBJ1-1,TRBV10-3,TGTGCCACGGGACAGGGGACGCGTAACACTGAAGCTTTCTTT,CATGQGTRNTEAFF
-,many,TRBJ2-5,TRBV9,TGTGCCAGCAGCCCAGGACAGATACAAGAGACCCAGTACTTC,CASSPGQIQETQYF
-,many,TRBJ2-5,TRBV20-1,TGCAGTGCTTCCTCCTACCAAGAGACCCAGTACTTC,CSASSYQETQYF
-,many,TRBJ2-5,TRBV12-3/TRBV12-4,TGTGCCAGCAGTTACGGGGGCTCGGAGACCCAGTACTTC,CASSYGGSETQYF
-,-,TRBJ1-2,TRBV6-5,TGTGCCAGCAGTCTTTCGACGGGGTATGGCTACACCTTC,CASSLSTGYGYTF
-,many,TRBJ2-7,TRBV7-9,TGTGCCAGCAGCTTTCCCGGGCTAAGCTCCTACGAGCAGTACTTC,CASSFPGLSSYEQYF
TRBD2,-,TRBJ2-1,TRBV6-5,TGTGCCAGCAGTTACTCAGCGGGACTAGGCAATGAGCAGTTCTTC,CASSYSAGLGNEQFF
-,-,TRBJ2-1,TRBV3-1,TGTGCCAGCAGCCAAAGAGTGTTACAGGGAGGTAGTCATGAGCAGTTCTTC,CASSQRVLQGGSHEQFF
TRBD1,-,TRBJ1-4,TRBV19,TGTGCCAGTAGTATCGGGACAGGGGCTGAAAAACTGTTTTTT,CASSIGTGAEKLFF
-,many,TRBJ2-1,TRBV5-1,TGCGCCAGCAGCTTGGCCAGTGGGTATGAGCAGTTCTTC,CASSLASGYEQFF
-,few,TRBJ1-2,TRBV5-1,TGCGCCAGCAGCTTGGAGGCAGGGAGTATCGATGGCTACACCTTC,CASSLEAGSIDGYTF
-,-,TRBJ2-7,TRBV30,TGTGCCTGGAGGGGGGGCCCCCAGGAGCAGTACTTC,CAWRGGPQEQYF
-,many,TRBJ2-5,TRBV4-1,TGCGCCAGCAGCCAAGGAGGAGGGGTAGAGACCCAGTACTTC,CASSQGGGVETQYF
TRBD1,-,TRBJ2-7,TRBV19,TGTGCCAGTTCCTCCTGGACAGGGGACTACGAGCAGTACTTC,CASSSWTGDYEQYF
-,many,TRBJ1-5,TRBV5-1,TGCGCCAGCAGCTTGATAGCGGGGAATCAGCCCCAGCATTTT,CASSLIAGNQPQHF
TRBD1,many,TRBJ2-7,TRBV4-1,TGCGCCAGCAGCCAAGTGTCGACAGGGGCCTACGAGCAGTACTTC,CASSQVSTGAYEQYF
-,many,TRBJ1-2,TRBV5-5,TGTGCCAGCAGCTGGCAGTCCTATGGCTACACCTTC,CASSWQSYGYTF
-,many,TRBJ1-3,TRBV6-5,TGTGCCAGCAGCCCGGGGAGGGACTCTGGAAACACCATATATTTT,CASSPGRDSGNTIYF
TRBD2,many,TRBJ2-5,TRBV3-1,TGTGCCAGCAGCCCATTAAAGGGACTAGCGGAAGAGACCCAGTACTTC,CASSPLKGLAEETQYF
TRBD1,many,TRBJ2-2,TRBV5-5,TGTGCCAGCAGCTTGGGGTTAGGGGGCCCCACGAACACCGGGGAGCTGTTTTTT,CASSLGLGGPTNTGELFF
TRBD1,many,TRBJ1-1,TRBV12-3/TRBV12-4,TGTGCCAGCAACTCCAGGGGGGGCACTGAAGCTTTCTTT,CASNSRGGTEAFF